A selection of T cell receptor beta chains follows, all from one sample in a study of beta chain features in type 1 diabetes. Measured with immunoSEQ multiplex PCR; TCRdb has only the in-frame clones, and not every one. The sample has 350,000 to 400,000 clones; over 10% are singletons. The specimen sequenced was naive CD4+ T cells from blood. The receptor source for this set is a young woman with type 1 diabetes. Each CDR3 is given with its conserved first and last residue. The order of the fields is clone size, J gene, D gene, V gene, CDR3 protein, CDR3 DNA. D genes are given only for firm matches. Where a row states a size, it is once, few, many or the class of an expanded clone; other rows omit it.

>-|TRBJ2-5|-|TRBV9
CASSASGYQQETQYF
TGTGCCAGCAGCGCCAGCGGGTACCAGCAAGAGACCCAGTACTTC
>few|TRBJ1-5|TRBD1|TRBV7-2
CASSDVHRGLQPQHF
TGTGCCAGCAGCGACGTACACAGGGGATTGCAGCCCCAGCATTTT
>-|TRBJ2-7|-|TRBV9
CASSAPGIDYEQYF
TGTGCCAGCAGCGCCCCAGGGATCGATTACGAGCAGTACTTC
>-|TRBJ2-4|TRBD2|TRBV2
CASEEGGRQYF
TGTGCCAGCGAAGAAGGCGGGAGACAGTACTTC
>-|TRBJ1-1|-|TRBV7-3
CASSPTREAEAFF
TGTGCCAGCAGCCCGACAAGGGAGGCTGAAGCTTTCTTT
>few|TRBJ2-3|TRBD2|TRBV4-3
CASSQEGTSGRAADTQYF
TGCGCCAGCAGCCAAGAGGGGACTAGCGGGAGGGCAGCAGATACGCAGTATTTT
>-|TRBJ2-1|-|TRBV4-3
CASPLVQFF
TGCGCCAGCCCATTAGTGCAGTTCTTC
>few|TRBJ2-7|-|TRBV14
CASSPGSKGGVQYF
TGTGCCAGCAGCCCAGGGTCGAAGGGTGGAGTGCAGTACTTC
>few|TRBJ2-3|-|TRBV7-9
CASSLADTDTQYF
TGTGCCAGCAGCTTGGCGGACACAGATACGCAGTATTTT
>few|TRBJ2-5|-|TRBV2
CATVPYRLPGKTQYF
TGTGCCACCGTCCCGTACAGGCTCCCCGGAAAGACCCAGTACTTC
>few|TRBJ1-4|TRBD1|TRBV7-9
CASSPGTVFLEKLFF
TGTGCCAGCAGCCCCGGGACAGTATTCCTCGAAAAACTGTTTTTT
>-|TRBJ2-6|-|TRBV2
CASIQAIRSGANVLTF
TGTGCCAGCATCCAGGCCATCCGCTCTGGGGCCAACGTCCTGACTTTC
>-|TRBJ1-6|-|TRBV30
CAWSVYRLNSPLHF
TGTGCCTGGAGTGTATACAGATTGAATTCACCCCTCCACTTT
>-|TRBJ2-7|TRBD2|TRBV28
CATVTSARSSYEQYF
TGTGCCACCGTGACTAGCGCAAGGAGCTCCTACGAGCAGTACTTC
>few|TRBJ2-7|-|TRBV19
CASSPRWQGSDEQYF
TGTGCCAGTAGTCCCCGTTGGCAGGGGAGCGACGAGCAGTACTTC
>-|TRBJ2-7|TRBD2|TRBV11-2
CASSLARAGGEQYF
TGTGCCAGCAGCTTAGCGAGGGCGGGGGGTGAGCAGTACTTC
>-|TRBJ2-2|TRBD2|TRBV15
CATSRGGTSGRPGELFF
TGTGCCACCAGCAGAGGCGGGACTAGCGGGAGACCCGGGGAGCTGTTTTTT
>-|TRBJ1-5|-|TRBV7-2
CASSYFTGNGQPQHF
TGTGCCAGCAGCTACTTTACAGGGAACGGGCAGCCCCAGCATTTT
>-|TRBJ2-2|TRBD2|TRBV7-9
CASSSRGTGELFF
TGTGCCAGCAGCTCGCGGGGGACCGGGGAGCTGTTTTTT
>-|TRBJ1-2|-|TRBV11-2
CASSLGRVANYGYTF
TGTGCCAGCAGCTTAGGCAGGGTGGCTAACTATGGCTACACCTTC
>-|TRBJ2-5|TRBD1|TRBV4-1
CASSQRTGPETQYF
TGCGCCAGCAGCCAGAGGACAGGACCGGAGACCCAGTACTTC
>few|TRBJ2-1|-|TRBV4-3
CASSQGARGNEQFF
TGCGCCAGCAGCCAAGGGGCAAGGGGGAATGAGCAGTTCTTC
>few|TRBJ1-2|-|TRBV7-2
CASSPVATDYGYTF
TGTGCCAGCAGCCCGGTGGCAACAGACTATGGCTACACCTTC
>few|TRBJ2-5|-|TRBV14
CASSQSHQETQYF
TGTGCCAGCAGCCAAAGCCATCAAGAGACCCAGTACTTC
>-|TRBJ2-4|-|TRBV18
CASSSDRRSKNIQYF
TGTGCCAGCTCATCGGACAGACGTTCCAAAAACATTCAGTACTTC
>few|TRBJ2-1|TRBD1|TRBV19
CASRGTGRERGYNEQFF
TGTGCCAGTAGGGGGACAGGGCGGGAGAGGGGGTACAATGAGCAGTTCTTC
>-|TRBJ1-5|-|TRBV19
CASSLTGGGNQPQHF
TGTGCCAGTAGTCTCACAGGTGGAGGCAATCAGCCCCAGCATTTT
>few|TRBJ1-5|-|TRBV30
CAWSGSRVANQPQHF
TGTGCCTGGAGTGGGTCCAGGGTGGCAAATCAGCCCCAGCATTTT